This TCR beta chain was found in a study of blood T cell repertoires in COVID-19. Study context: Samples representing acute and convalescent COVID-19 were sourced from the United States, Italy and Spain. In each case, the material was cDNA or gDNA derived from T cells, B-cell-depleted T cells, or PBMCs.

This clone was seen just once. In the authors' workflow: Estimated nucleated cell counts came from reference gene primer amplification. Method: immunoSEQ multiplex PCR; TCRdb's copy keeps in-frame clones and lacks some. The D gene and trimming were derived from the DNA, and the V and J assignments and clone size from that table. The sample carries some 27,000 clones, around 87% recorded once. This sequence was found in a human donor in a cohort sampled during active COVID-19. The donor label of this sample is uncertain. Source material: peripheral blood.

This CDR3 is CASSYPMMEDVAKNIQYF. CDR3 coding DNA: TGTGCCAGCAGTTACCCAATGATGGAGGACGTAGCCAAAAACATTCAGTACTTC. This chain links TRBV6-2 or TRBV6-3 with TRBJ2-4, with a possible D match to TRBD2 (5 bases). The CDR3 contains 18 residues. CDR1 and CDR2 (germline): MNHEY, SVGEGT. Deletions cut 2 bases from V and 0 bases from J, with 17 bases between.